This TCR beta chain comes out of a study of T cell responses to AZD1222 COVID-19 vaccine. V lost 4 bases and J lost 5, with 23 bases in between. Per germline, CDR1 ENHRY and CDR2 SYGVKD. The CDR3 totals 18 residues. Study-wide results and caveats: Clonal diversity was possibly underestimated; the donors were predominantly white British and more often female.

Comment on this clone: What it binds is not known.

TCRdb's table, derived via immunoSEQ multiplex PCR, lists solely in-frame clones and lacks some. This sample yields 90,000 to 130,000 clones, of which roughly 92% are seen a single time; about 2.5% belongs to the top ten. Material: peripheral blood, obtained 28 days after the second AZD1222 dose. This sequence was found in an adult who received the AZD1222 COVID-19 vaccine. The chain combines TRBV10-3 with TRBJ1-4; weak D call: TRBD1 (5 bases). CDR3 sequence reads: CAISVSPGVAGRNEKLFF. CDR3 bases: TGTGCCATCAGTGTCTCGCCCGGGGTCGCAGGGCGGAATGAAAAACTGTTTTTT.